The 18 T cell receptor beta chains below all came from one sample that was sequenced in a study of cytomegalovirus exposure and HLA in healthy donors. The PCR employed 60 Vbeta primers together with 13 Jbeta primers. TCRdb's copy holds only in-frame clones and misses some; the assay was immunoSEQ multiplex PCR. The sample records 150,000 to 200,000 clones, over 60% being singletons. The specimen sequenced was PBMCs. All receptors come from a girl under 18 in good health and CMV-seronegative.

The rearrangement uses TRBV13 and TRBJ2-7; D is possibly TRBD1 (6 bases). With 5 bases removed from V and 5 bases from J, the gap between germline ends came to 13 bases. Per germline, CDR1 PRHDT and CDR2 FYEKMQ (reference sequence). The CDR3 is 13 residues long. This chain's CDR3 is CASSPDRQNEQYF. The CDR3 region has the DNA TGTGCCAGCAGCCCCGACAGGCAAAACGAGCAGTACTTC.

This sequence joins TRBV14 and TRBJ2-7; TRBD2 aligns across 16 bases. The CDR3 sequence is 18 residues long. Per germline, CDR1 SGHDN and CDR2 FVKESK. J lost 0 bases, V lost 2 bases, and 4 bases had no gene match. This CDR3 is CASSQLGLAGGSSYEQYF. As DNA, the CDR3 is TGTGCCAGCAGCCAACTGGGACTAGCGGGGGGGAGCTCCTACGAGCAGTACTTC.

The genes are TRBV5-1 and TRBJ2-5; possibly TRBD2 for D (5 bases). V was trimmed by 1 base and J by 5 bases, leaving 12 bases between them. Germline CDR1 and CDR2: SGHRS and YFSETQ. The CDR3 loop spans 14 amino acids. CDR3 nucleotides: TGCGCCAGCAGCTTGACGGGATACTTCGAGACCCAGTACTTC. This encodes CASSLTGYFETQYF. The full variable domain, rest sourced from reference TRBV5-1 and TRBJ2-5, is KAGVTQTPRYLIKTRGQQVTLSCSPISGHRSVSWYQQTPGQGLQFLFEYFSETQRNKGNFPGRFSGRQFSNSRSEMNVSTLELGDSALYLCASSLTGYFETQYFGPGTRLLVL.

CDR3 residues: CASSFSGTVSAEQYF. The CDR3 DNA follows: TGTGCCAGCAGCTTTTCCGGGACAGTGAGTGCTGAGCAGTACTTC. The V gene is TRBV9, the J gene TRBJ2-7, with TRBD1 matching 7 bases. This CDR3 spans 15 amino acids. Germline V lookup: CDR1 SGDLS, CDR2 YYNGEE. V was clipped by 4 bases and J by 7 bases; unmatched bases: 14.

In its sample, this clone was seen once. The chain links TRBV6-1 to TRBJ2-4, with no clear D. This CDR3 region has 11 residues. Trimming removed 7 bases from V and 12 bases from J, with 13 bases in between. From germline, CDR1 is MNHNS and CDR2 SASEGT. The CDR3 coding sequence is TGTGCCAGCATAAAATCGGGTCGTCAGTACTTC. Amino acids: CASIKSGRQYF.

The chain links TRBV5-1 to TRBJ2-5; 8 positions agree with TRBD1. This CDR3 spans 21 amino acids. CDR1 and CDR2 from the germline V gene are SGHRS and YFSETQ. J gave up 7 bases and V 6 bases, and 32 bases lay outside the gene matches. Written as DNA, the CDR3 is TGCGCCAGCAAGGGACAGGATGGTTATCCCCTCGTCCTCGATAAGGGGGGGACCCAGTACTTC. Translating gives CASKGQDGYPLVLDKGGTQYF. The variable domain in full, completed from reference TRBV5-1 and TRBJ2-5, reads KAGVTQTPRYLIKTRGQQVTLSCSPISGHRSVSWYQQTPGQGLQFLFEYFSETQRNKGNFPGRFSGRQFSNSRSEMNVSTLELGDSALYLCASKGQDGYPLVLDKGGTQYFGPGTRLLVL.

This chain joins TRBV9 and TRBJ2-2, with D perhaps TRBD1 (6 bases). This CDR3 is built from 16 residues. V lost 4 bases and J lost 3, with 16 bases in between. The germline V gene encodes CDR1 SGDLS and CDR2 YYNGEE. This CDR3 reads CASSLFGTKDTGELFF. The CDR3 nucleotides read TGTGCCAGCAGCCTATTCGGGACAAAGGACACCGGGGAGCTGTTTTTT.

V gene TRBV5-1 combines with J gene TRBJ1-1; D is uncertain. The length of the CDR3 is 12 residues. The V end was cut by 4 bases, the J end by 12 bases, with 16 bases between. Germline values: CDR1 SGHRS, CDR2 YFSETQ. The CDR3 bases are TGCGCCAGCAGCGGGCCTTCTGGGCAAACTTTCTTT. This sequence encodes CASSGPSGQTFF.

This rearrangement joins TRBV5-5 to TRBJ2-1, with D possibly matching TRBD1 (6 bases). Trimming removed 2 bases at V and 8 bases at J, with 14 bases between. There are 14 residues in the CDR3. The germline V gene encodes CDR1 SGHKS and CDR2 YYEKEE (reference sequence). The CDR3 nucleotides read TGTGCCAGCAGCTTCCAGGGGATGGCGGATGAGCAGTTCTTC. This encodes CASSFQGMADEQFF.

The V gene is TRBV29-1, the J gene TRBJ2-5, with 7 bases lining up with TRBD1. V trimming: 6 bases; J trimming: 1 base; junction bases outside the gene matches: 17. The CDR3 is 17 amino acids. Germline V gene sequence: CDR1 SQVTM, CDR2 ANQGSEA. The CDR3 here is CSVPTSDRPTPQETQYF. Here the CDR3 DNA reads TGCAGCGTCCCTACCTCGGACAGGCCGACCCCCCAAGAGACCCAGTACTTC.

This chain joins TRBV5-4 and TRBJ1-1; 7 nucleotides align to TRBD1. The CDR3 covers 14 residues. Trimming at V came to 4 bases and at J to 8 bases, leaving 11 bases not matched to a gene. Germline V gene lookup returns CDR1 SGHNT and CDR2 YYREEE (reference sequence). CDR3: CASSRNRQGDEAFF. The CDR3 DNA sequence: TGTGCCAGCAGCCGAAATCGACAGGGCGACGAAGCTTTCTTT.

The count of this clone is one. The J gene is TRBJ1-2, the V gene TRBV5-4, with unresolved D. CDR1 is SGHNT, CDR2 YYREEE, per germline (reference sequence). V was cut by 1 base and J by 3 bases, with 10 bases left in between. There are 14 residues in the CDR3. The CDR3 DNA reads TGTGCCAGCAGCTTGACTCGGGGAGACTATGGCTACACCTTC. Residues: CASSLTRGDYGYTF.

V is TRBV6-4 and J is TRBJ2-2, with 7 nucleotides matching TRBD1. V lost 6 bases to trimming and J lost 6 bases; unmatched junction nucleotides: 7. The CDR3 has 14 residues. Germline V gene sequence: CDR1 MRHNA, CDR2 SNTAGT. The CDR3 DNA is TGTGCCAGCAGCACAGGGGAGACTGCCGGGGAGCTGTTTTTT. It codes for CASSTGETAGELFF.

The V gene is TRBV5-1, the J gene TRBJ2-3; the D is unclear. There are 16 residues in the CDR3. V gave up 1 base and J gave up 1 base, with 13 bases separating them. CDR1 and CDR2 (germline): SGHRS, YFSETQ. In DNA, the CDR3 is TGCGCCAGCAGCTTGATCGGCATCCAGGGCACAGATACGCAGTATTTT. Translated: CASSLIGIQGTDTQYF.

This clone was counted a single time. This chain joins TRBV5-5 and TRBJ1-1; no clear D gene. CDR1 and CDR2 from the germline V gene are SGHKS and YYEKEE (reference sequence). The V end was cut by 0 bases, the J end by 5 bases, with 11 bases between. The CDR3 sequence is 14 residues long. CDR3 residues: CASSLVSPGTEAFF. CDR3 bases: TGTGCCAGCAGCTTGGTTTCTCCGGGGACTGAAGCTTTCTTT.

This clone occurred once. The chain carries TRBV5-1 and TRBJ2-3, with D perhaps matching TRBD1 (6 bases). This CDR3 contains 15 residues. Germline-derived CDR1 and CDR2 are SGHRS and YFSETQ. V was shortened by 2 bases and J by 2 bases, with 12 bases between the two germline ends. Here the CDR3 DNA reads TGCGCCAGCAGCTTAAGGGGGACCTACACAGATACGCAGTATTTT. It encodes CASSLRGTYTDTQYF.

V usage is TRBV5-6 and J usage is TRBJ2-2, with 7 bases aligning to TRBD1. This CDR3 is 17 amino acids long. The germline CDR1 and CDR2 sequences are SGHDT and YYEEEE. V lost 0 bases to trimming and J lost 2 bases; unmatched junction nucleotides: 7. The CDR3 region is CASSLVGQRGNTGELFF. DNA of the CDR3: TGTGCCAGCAGCTTGGTGGGACAGAGGGGAAACACCGGGGAGCTGTTTTTT.

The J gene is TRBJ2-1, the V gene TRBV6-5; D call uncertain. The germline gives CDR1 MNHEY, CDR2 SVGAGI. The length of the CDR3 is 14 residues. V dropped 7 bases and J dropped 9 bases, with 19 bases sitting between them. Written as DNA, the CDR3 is TGTGCCAGCAAACCCCCAGTTCCTGTCAGTGAGCAGTTCTTC. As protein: CASKPPVPVSEQFF.